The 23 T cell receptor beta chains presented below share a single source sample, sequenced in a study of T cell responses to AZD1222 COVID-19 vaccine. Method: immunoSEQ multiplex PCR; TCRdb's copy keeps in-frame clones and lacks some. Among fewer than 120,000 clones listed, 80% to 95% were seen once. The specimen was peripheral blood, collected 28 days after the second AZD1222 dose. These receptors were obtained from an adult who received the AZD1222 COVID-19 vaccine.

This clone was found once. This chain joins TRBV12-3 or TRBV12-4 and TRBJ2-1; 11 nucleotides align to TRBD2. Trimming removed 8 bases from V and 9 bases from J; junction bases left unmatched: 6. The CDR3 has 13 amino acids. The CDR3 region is CASFSGGAVEQFF. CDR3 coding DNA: TGTGCCAGCTTTAGCGGGGGGGCCGTTGAGCAGTTCTTC.

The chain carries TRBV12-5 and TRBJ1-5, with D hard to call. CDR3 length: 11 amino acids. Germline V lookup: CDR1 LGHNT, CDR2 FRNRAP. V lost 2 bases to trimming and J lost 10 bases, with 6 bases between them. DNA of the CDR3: TGTGCTAGTGGTTTGATGGCACCCCAGCATTTT. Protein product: CASGLMAPQHF.

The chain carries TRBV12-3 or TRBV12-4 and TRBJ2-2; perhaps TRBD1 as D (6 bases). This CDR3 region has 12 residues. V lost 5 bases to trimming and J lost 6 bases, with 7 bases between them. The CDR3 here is CASSTGSGELFF. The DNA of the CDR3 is TGTGCCAGCAGTACAGGGTCCGGGGAGCTGTTTTTT.

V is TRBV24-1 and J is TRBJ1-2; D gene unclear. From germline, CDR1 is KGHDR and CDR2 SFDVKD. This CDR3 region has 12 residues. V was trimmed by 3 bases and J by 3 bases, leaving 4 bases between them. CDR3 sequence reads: CATSDPDYGYTF. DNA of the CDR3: TGTGCCACCAGTGATCCGGACTATGGCTACACCTTC.

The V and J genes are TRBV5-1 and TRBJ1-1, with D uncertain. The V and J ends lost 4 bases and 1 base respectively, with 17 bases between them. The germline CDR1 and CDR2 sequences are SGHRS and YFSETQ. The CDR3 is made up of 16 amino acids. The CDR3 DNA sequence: TGCGCCAGCAGCCCCTCAGTGGTCCAGAGGAACACTGAAGCTTTCTTT. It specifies CASSPSVVQRNTEAFF.

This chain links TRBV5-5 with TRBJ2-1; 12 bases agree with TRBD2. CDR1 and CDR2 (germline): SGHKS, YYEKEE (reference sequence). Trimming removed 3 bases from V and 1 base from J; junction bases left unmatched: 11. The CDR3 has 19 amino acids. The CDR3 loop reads CASSSDRQLAGGSYNEQFF. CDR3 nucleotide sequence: TGTGCCAGCAGCTCCGATCGCCAACTAGCGGGGGGATCCTACAATGAGCAGTTCTTC.

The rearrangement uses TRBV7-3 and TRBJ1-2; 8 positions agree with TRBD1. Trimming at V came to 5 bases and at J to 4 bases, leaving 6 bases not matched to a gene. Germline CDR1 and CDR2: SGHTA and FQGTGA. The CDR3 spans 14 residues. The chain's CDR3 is CASSPSGQGYGYTF. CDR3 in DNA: TGTGCCAGCAGCCCGAGTGGACAGGGCTATGGCTACACCTTC.

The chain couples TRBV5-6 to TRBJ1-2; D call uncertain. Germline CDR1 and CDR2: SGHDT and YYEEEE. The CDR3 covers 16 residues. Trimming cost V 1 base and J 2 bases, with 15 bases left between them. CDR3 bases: TGTGCCAGCAGCTTGTTGTCAGCAGACCTAAACTATGGCTACACCTTC. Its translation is CASSLLSADLNYGYTF. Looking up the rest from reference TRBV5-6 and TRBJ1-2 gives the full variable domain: DAGVTQSPTHLIKTRGQQVTLRCSPKSGHDTVSWYQQALGQGPQFIFQYYEEEERQRGNFPDRFSGHQFPNYSSELNVNALLLGDSALYLCASSLLSADLNYGYTFGSGTRLTVV.

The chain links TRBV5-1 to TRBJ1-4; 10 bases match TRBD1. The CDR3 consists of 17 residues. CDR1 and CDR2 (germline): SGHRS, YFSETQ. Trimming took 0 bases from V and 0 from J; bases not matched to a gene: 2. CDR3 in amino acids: CASSLATGGTTNEKLFF. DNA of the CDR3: TGCGCCAGCAGCTTGGCGACAGGGGGCACAACTAATGAAAAACTGTTTTTT.

CDR3 region: CASIGADLGSPLHF. CDR3 coding DNA: TGTGCCAGCATCGGCGCGGACTTGGGTTCACCCCTCCACTTT. V gene TRBV5-5 combines with J gene TRBJ1-6; D unclear. The CDR3 sequence is 14 residues long. V was shortened by 6 bases and J by 9 bases, with 16 bases between the two germline ends. Germline V gene sequence: CDR1 SGHKS, CDR2 YYEKEE (reference sequence).

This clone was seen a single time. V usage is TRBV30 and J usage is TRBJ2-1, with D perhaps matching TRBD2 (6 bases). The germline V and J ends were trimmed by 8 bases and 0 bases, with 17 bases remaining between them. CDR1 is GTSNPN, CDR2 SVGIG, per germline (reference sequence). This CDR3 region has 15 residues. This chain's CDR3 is CASHPGESSYNEQFF. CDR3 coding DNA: TGTGCCAGCCACCCGGGGGAGAGCTCCTACAATGAGCAGTTCTTC.

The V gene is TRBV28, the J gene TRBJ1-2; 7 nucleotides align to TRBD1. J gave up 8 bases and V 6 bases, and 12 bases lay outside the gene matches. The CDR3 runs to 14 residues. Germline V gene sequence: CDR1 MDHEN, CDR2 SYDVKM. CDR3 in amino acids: CASSRDPGTAGYTF. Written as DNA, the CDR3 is TGTGCCAGCAGCCGAGACCCAGGGACAGCCGGCTACACCTTC.

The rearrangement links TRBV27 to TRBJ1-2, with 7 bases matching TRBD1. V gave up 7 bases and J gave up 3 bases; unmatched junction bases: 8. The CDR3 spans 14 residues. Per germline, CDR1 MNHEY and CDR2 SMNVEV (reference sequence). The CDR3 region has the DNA TGTGCCAGCAAGGGTGCAGGGGGGGACTATGGCTACACCTTC. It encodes CASKGAGGDYGYTF.

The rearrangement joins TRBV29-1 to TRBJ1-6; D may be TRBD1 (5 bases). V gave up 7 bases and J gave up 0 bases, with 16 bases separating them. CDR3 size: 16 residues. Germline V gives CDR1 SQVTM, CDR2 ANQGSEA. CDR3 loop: CSGAGVLPSYNSPLHF. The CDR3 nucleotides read TGCAGCGGGGCGGGGGTTTTGCCCTCCTATAATTCACCCCTCCACTTT.

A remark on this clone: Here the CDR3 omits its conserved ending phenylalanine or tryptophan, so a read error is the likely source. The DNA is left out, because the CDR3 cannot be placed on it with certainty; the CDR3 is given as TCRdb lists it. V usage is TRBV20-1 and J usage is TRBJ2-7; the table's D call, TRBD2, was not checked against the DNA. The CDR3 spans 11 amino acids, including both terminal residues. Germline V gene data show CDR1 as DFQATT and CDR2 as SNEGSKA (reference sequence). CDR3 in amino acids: CSARDGSSGVI.

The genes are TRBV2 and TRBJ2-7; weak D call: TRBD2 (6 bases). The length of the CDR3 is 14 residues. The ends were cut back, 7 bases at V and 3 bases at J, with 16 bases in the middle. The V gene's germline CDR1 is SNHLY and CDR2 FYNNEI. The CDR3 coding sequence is TGTGCCAGCACGAAACGGGGGAAGCTCTACGAGCAGTACTTC. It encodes CASTKRGKLYEQYF.

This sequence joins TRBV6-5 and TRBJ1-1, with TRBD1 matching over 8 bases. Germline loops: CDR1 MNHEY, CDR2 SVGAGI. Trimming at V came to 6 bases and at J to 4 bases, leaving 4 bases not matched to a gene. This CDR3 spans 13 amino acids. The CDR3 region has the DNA TGTGCCAGCAGGCGGACAGGGAGCACTGAAGCTTTCTTT. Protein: CASRRTGSTEAFF.

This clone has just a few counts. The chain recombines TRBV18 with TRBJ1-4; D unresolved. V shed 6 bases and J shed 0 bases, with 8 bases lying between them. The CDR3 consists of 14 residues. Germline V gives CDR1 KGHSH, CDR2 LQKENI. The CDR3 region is CASSREATNEKLFF. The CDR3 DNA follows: TGTGCCAGCTCTCGAGAGGCAACTAATGAAAAACTGTTTTTT.

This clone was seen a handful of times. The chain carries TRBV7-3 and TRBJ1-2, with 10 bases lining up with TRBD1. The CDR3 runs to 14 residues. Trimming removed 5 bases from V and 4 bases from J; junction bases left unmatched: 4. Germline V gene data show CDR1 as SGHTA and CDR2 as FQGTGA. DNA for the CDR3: TGTGCCAGCAGCAGGGACAGGGGTTCCTATGGCTACACCTTC. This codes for CASSRDRGSYGYTF.

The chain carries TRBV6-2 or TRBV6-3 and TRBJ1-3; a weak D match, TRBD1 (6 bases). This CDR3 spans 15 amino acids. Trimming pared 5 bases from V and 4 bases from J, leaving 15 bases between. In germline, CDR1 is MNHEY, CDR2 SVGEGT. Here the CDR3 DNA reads TGTGCCAGCAGTCGCCGGACAGACTCCGGAAACACCATATATTTT. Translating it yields CASSRRTDSGNTIYF.

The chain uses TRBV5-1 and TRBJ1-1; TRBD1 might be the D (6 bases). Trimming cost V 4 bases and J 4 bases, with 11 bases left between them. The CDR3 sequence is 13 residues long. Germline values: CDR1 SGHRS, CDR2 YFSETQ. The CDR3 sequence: CASSLQGPTEAFF. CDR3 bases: TGCGCCAGCAGCCTACAGGGACCCACTGAAGCTTTCTTT.

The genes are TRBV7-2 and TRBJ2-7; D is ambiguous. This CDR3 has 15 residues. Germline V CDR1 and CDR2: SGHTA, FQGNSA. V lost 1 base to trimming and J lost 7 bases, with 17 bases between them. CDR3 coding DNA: TGTGCCAGCAGCTTAGAGAGTGGTGGAGAAAGGGAGCAGTACTTC. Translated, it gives CASSLESGGEREQYF.

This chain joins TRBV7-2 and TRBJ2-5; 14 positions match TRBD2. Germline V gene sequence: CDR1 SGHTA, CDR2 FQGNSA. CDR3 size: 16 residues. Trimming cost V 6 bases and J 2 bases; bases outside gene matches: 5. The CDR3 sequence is CASRAGTSGGQETQYF. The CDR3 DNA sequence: TGTGCCAGCAGAGCCGGGACTAGCGGGGGACAAGAGACCCAGTACTTC.